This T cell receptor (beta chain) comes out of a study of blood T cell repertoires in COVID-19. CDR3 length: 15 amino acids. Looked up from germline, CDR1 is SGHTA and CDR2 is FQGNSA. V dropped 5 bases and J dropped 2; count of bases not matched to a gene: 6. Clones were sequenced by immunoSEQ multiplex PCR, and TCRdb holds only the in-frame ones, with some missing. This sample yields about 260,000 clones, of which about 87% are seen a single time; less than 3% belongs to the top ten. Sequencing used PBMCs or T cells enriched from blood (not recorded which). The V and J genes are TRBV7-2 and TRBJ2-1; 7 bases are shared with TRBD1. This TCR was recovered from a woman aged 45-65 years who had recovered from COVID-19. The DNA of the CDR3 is TGTGCCAGCAGCCGTACTCAGGGGGCCTACAATGAGCAGTTCTTC. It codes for CASSRTQGAYNEQFF.